This TCR beta chain is from a study of metastatic and nonmetastatic thyroid tumors (dated by TCRdb to the early 2020s). Regarding the research as a whole: Repertoires from peripheral blood and from tumor or nodule tissue samples of malignant and benign thyroid patients were compared.

Before undergoing thyroid surgery, none of the patients had been given any kind of treatment. Patient clinical samples collected from about 2012 to 2018 were retrospectively analysed using T-cell receptor beta sequencing. Beyond this particular receptor, the publication reports: In both blood and tumor samples, malignant tumors were reported to have significantly higher TCR beta diversity than benign nodules.

To prepare the library, PCR was applied. TCRdb shows the sequencer as Illumina HiSeq 4000. High-throughput sequencing was used to profile the CDR3 region of the TCR beta-chain in every patient. The original pipeline was this. The researchers built a classifier to tell apart papillary thyroid cancer patients with distant metastasis, based on CDR3 differences among clinicopathological groups. The Shannon index was used to assess repertoire diversity, and the Morisita-Horn index was used to assess tumor-blood repertoire similarity. TCRdb cleaned the public reads at Q25 with fastp, built clones with MiXCR and kept in-frame beta chains. The V and J calls and clone size come from TCRdb's table, not from the authors' own analysis. The sample contains 20,000 to 25,000 clones, about a quarter of them found a single time. The top ten clonotypes cover roughly 5.9% of the sample. Ends trimmed: V by 5 bases, J by 4 bases; bases unmatched to a gene: 6. The cysteine opens and the phenylalanine closes a CDR3 of 14 amino acids. The DNA shown is the 42-base CDR3, in frame from base 1. Per the germline V gene (reference sequence), LGHDT is the CDR1 and YNNKEL is the CDR2.

This clone was seen at least ten times. Its antigen specificity is not known. One base away there is no much larger clone; base qualities are not given. Sequencing was performed on tumor tissue. The chain is encoded by TRBV3-1 joined to TRBJ1-1, and 8 junction bases match TRBD1. The receptor was derived from a female donor with papillary thyroid cancer or a benign thyroid nodule (not recorded which). Some clones in this sample may be carry-over from other donors' samples. CDR3 reads: CASSKGQGGTEAFF. The nucleotide sequence is TGTGCCAGCAGCAAAGGACAGGGCGGCACTGAAGCTTTCTTT.